Below, one T cell receptor beta chain is given with its context. The V end lost 5 bases, the J end lost 3 bases, and 11 bases lay between the germline ends. The germline V gene has CDR1 SGHVS and CDR2 FQNEAQ. The CDR3 contains 13 residues. Assay used: immunoSEQ multiplex PCR; TCRdb lists only in-frame clones, some missing. This table holds about 41,000 clones, 90% to 95% found once. The data derive from a study of T cell changes during pregnancy in multiple sclerosis. The source is a female donor with multiple sclerosis, enrolled in a pregnancy study. The chain uses TRBV7-8 and TRBJ2-7; D might be TRBD2 (5 bases). The specimen was CD8+ T cells from peripheral blood mononuclear cells, collected in the third trimester of pregnancy. The CDR3 region is CASSPGFLYEQYF. The CDR3, as DNA: TGTGCCAGCAGCCCGGGATTTCTCTACGAGCAGTACTTC.